The rows below give T cell receptor beta chains drawn from one sample of a study of cytomegalovirus exposure and HLA in healthy donors. TCRdb's copy holds only in-frame clones and misses some; the assay was immunoSEQ multiplex PCR. The sample lists about 120,000 clones, roughly 75% occurring once. Sequenced: PBMCs. Receptors were obtained from a young man in good health and CMV-seropositive. The CDR3 runs from the conserved cysteine through the conserved F or W. D genes are given only for firm matches. A clone size is listed for some rows: how often the clone was seen (once, few, many), or a class if it is expanded.

v_call: TRBV29-1
d_call: -
j_call: TRBJ1-1
clone_size: -
cdr3_aa: CSVDLPDSPHGNTEAFF
cdr3_nt: TGCAGCGTTGATCTCCCGGACAGCCCACATGGTAACACTGAAGCTTTCTTT

v_call: TRBV2
d_call: TRBD2
j_call: TRBJ2-2
clone_size: few
cdr3_aa: CASSESLAGVTGELFF
cdr3_nt: TGTGCCAGCAGTGAGAGTCTAGCGGGAGTCACCGGGGAGCTGTTTTTT

v_call: TRBV29-1
d_call: TRBD2
j_call: TRBJ2-1
clone_size: -
cdr3_aa: CSVEFQREYYNEQFF
cdr3_nt: TGCAGCGTTGAATTTCAGCGGGAGTACTACAATGAGCAGTTCTTC

v_call: TRBV5-4
d_call: TRBD2
j_call: TRBJ2-7
clone_size: -
cdr3_aa: CASSQGGSTSYEQYF
cdr3_nt: TGTGCCAGCAGTCAAGGCGGGAGTACCTCCTACGAGCAGTACTTC

v_call: TRBV2
d_call: -
j_call: TRBJ2-1
clone_size: -
cdr3_aa: CASSTGSRGEQFF
cdr3_nt: TGTGCCAGCAGCACGGGCTCTAGAGGGGAGCAGTTCTTC

v_call: TRBV5-1
d_call: TRBD2
j_call: TRBJ2-1
clone_size: -
cdr3_aa: CASSGASGYYNEQFF
cdr3_nt: TGCGCCAGCAGTGGGGCTAGCGGGTACTACAATGAGCAGTTCTTC

v_call: TRBV9
d_call: TRBD2
j_call: TRBJ2-7
clone_size: once
cdr3_aa: CASSVGLLAGSSSYEQYF
cdr3_nt: TGTGCCAGCAGCGTAGGTCTACTAGCGGGATCGAGCTCCTACGAGCAGTACTTC

v_call: TRBV27
d_call: -
j_call: TRBJ1-2
clone_size: -
cdr3_aa: CASSFNPVDGYTF
cdr3_nt: TGTGCCAGCAGTTTTAATCCGGTTGATGGCTACACCTTC

v_call: TRBV6-1
d_call: -
j_call: TRBJ1-5
clone_size: -
cdr3_aa: CASSDNSNQPQHF
cdr3_nt: TGTGCCAGCAGTGATAATAGCAATCAGCCCCAGCATTTT

v_call: TRBV6-1
d_call: -
j_call: TRBJ2-2
clone_size: -
cdr3_aa: CASSEVPHTGELFF
cdr3_nt: TGTGCCAGCAGTGAAGTGCCCCATACAGGGGAGCTGTTTTTT

v_call: TRBV4-3
d_call: -
j_call: TRBJ2-7
clone_size: once
cdr3_aa: CASSQDGMSTTAYEQYF
cdr3_nt: TGCGCCAGCAGCCAAGACGGGATGAGCACGACTGCATACGAGCAGTACTTC

v_call: TRBV7-8
d_call: TRBD2
j_call: TRBJ2-2
clone_size: once
cdr3_aa: CASSIRQIWTSGEGTGELFF
cdr3_nt: TGTGCCAGCAGCATCAGACAGATCTGGACTAGCGGGGAGGGGACCGGGGAGCTGTTTTTT

v_call: TRBV4-1
d_call: TRBD1
j_call: TRBJ2-2
clone_size: -
cdr3_aa: CASSLFGTGNTGELFF
cdr3_nt: TGCGCCAGCAGCCTATTTGGGACAGGGAACACCGGGGAGCTGTTTTTT

v_call: TRBV5-4
d_call: TRBD2
j_call: TRBJ2-2
clone_size: -
cdr3_aa: CASSLDGLAGPNTGELFF
cdr3_nt: TGTGCCAGCAGCTTGGACGGACTAGCGGGACCGAACACCGGGGAGCTGTTTTTT

v_call: TRBV7-9
d_call: TRBD1
j_call: TRBJ2-6
clone_size: -
cdr3_aa: CASSPRGTGGGGANVLTF
cdr3_nt: TGTGCCAGCAGCCCACGAGGGACAGGGGGCGGTGGGGCCAACGTCCTGACTTTC

v_call: TRBV7-9
d_call: TRBD1
j_call: TRBJ1-3
clone_size: -
cdr3_aa: CASSLPTGGYGNTIYF
cdr3_nt: TGTGCCAGCAGCTTGCCGACAGGGGGCTATGGAAACACCATATATTTT

v_call: TRBV5-5
d_call: TRBD2
j_call: TRBJ2-1
clone_size: -
cdr3_aa: CASSLAILAGRVQFF
cdr3_nt: TGTGCCAGCAGCTTGGCCATACTAGCGGGACGGGTGCAGTTCTTC

v_call: TRBV25-1
d_call: -
j_call: TRBJ1-1
clone_size: -
cdr3_aa: CASSYGAGYTEAFF
cdr3_nt: TGTGCCAGCAGCTACGGCGCGGGCTACACTGAAGCTTTCTTT

v_call: TRBV7-5
d_call: -
j_call: TRBJ2-7
clone_size: -
cdr3_aa: CARSLSTSSSYEQYF
cdr3_nt: TGTGCCAGAAGCTTATCAACTAGCTCTAGCTACGAGCAGTACTTC

v_call: TRBV10-1
d_call: -
j_call: TRBJ1-4
clone_size: -
cdr3_aa: CASSSGVNEKLFF
cdr3_nt: TGCGCCAGCAGTTCGGGTGTTAATGAAAAACTGTTTTTT

v_call: TRBV7-9
d_call: TRBD1
j_call: TRBJ1-1
clone_size: -
cdr3_aa: CASSPGQGDTEAFF
cdr3_nt: TGTGCCAGCAGCCCTGGACAGGGGGACACTGAAGCTTTCTTT

v_call: TRBV6-6
d_call: -
j_call: TRBJ1-2
clone_size: -
cdr3_aa: CASSLSRVDGYTF
cdr3_nt: TGTGCCAGCAGTTTGTCCCGGGTAGATGGCTACACCTTC

v_call: TRBV4-2
d_call: -
j_call: TRBJ2-5
clone_size: -
cdr3_aa: CASSQDSGGGPQYF
cdr3_nt: TGTGCCAGCAGCCAAGATTCGGGTGGAGGCCCCCAGTACTTC

v_call: TRBV7-8
d_call: TRBD2
j_call: TRBJ2-7
clone_size: -
cdr3_aa: CASSERLLAGFDEQYF
cdr3_nt: TGTGCCAGCAGCGAAAGACTACTAGCGGGATTCGACGAGCAGTACTTC

v_call: TRBV18
d_call: TRBD1
j_call: TRBJ2-7
clone_size: -
cdr3_aa: CASSPGQGRTYEQYF
cdr3_nt: TGTGCCAGCTCACCGGGACAGGGTAGGACCTACGAGCAGTACTTC

v_call: TRBV4-3
d_call: -
j_call: TRBJ2-3
clone_size: -
cdr3_aa: CASSQGRTRAMTDTQYF
cdr3_nt: TGCGCCAGCAGCCAAGGTCGTACTAGGGCTATGACAGATACGCAGTATTTT

v_call: TRBV5-6
d_call: -
j_call: TRBJ2-7
clone_size: -
cdr3_aa: CASSLGRGSSYEQYF
cdr3_nt: TGTGCCAGCAGCTTGGGCAGGGGAAGCTCCTACGAGCAGTACTTC

v_call: TRBV4-1
d_call: TRBD2
j_call: TRBJ2-7
clone_size: -
cdr3_aa: CASSQFVRGREGFYEQYF
cdr3_nt: TGCGCCAGCAGCCAATTCGTCAGGGGCCGGGAGGGATTCTACGAGCAGTACTTC

v_call: TRBV9
d_call: -
j_call: TRBJ2-7
clone_size: few
cdr3_aa: CASSPMGSRSYEQYF
cdr3_nt: TGTGCCAGCAGCCCAATGGGGAGTAGGTCCTACGAGCAGTACTTC

v_call: TRBV28
d_call: TRBD1
j_call: TRBJ1-1
clone_size: once
cdr3_aa: CASRAGGRNTEAFF
cdr3_nt: TGTGCCAGCAGAGCAGGGGGGAGGAACACTGAAGCTTTCTTT

v_call: TRBV5-8
d_call: TRBD1
j_call: TRBJ1-5
clone_size: -
cdr3_aa: CASSLEDRGNQPQHF
cdr3_nt: TGTGCCAGCAGCTTGGAGGACAGGGGCAATCAGCCCCAGCATTTT

v_call: TRBV6-9
d_call: -
j_call: TRBJ2-2
clone_size: -
cdr3_aa: CASSYAPSHGGGTGELFF
cdr3_nt: TGTGCCAGCAGTTACGCCCCTTCTCACGGCGGTGGCACCGGGGAGCTGTTTTTT

v_call: TRBV4-3
d_call: -
j_call: TRBJ1-1
clone_size: -
cdr3_aa: CASSQDRSVNTEAFF
cdr3_nt: TGCGCCAGCAGCCAAGATCGGTCGGTGAACACTGAAGCTTTCTTT

v_call: TRBV4-3
d_call: TRBD2
j_call: TRBJ2-1
clone_size: -
cdr3_aa: CASSQDQLAGAVDEQFF
cdr3_nt: TGCGCCAGCAGCCAAGATCAGCTAGCGGGAGCCGTCGATGAGCAGTTCTTC

v_call: TRBV18
d_call: TRBD1
j_call: TRBJ2-7
clone_size: few
cdr3_aa: CASSPQQGYEQYF
cdr3_nt: TGTGCCAGCTCACCACAACAGGGGTACGAGCAGTACTTC

v_call: TRBV2
d_call: TRBD1
j_call: TRBJ2-2
clone_size: -
cdr3_aa: CASSELFRGSSTGELFF
cdr3_nt: TGTGCCAGCAGTGAACTTTTCAGGGGGTCGAGCACCGGGGAGCTGTTTTTT

v_call: TRBV4-2
d_call: -
j_call: TRBJ1-2
clone_size: -
cdr3_aa: CASSQVSGQGIYGYTF
cdr3_nt: TGTGCCAGCAGCCAAGTTTCCGGGCAGGGGATCTATGGCTACACCTTC

v_call: TRBV13
d_call: TRBD2
j_call: TRBJ2-7
clone_size: -
cdr3_aa: CASSTSGLAAQRDEQYF
cdr3_nt: TGTGCCAGCAGCACATCGGGACTAGCAGCTCAGAGGGACGAGCAGTACTTC

v_call: TRBV29-1
d_call: TRBD2
j_call: TRBJ2-1
clone_size: -
cdr3_aa: CSVQRVAGDPSYNEQFF
cdr3_nt: TGCAGCGTCCAACGGGTAGCGGGAGACCCCTCCTACAATGAGCAGTTCTTC

v_call: TRBV7-2
d_call: -
j_call: TRBJ2-1
clone_size: -
cdr3_aa: CASSLEGFGEQFF
cdr3_nt: TGTGCCAGCAGCTTAGAGGGGTTTGGTGAGCAGTTCTTC

v_call: TRBV29-1
d_call: -
j_call: TRBJ2-1
clone_size: -
cdr3_aa: CSVESPRISGLYEQFF
cdr3_nt: TGCAGCGTTGAATCGCCTCGGATTAGCGGCCTCTATGAGCAGTTCTTC

v_call: TRBV11-2
d_call: TRBD2
j_call: TRBJ2-2
clone_size: once
cdr3_aa: CASSVTSGIAGTGELFF
cdr3_nt: TGTGCCAGCAGCGTGACTAGCGGGATAGCCGGCACCGGGGAGCTGTTTTTT